Listed here are 8 T cell receptor beta chains from one sample, sequenced in a study of blood T cell repertoires in COVID-19. Using immunoSEQ multiplex PCR, the repertoire was profiled, and TCRdb retains in-frame clones only, with some absent. This sample has about 82,000 clones, with over 65% found just once. Sequencing was done on a sample of peripheral blood. The receptors shown here come from a human donor with acute or convalescent COVID-19. The donor label of this sample is uncertain.

Only one count was recorded for this clone. The chain links TRBV25-1 to TRBJ1-6; 9 bases align to TRBD1. Trimming at V came to 8 bases and at J to 7 bases, leaving 6 bases not matched to a gene. This CDR3 comprises 14 residues. Per germline, CDR1 MGHDK and CDR2 SYGVNS. The CDR3 reads CASLRTGANSPLHF. The CDR3 bases are TGTGCCAGCCTCAGGACAGGGGCGAATTCACCCCTCCACTTT.

This chain connects TRBV5-1 to TRBJ2-7; TRBD2 matches 12 bases. The germline gives CDR1 SGHRS, CDR2 YFSETQ. J was trimmed by 3 bases and V by 2 bases; bases with no gene match: 6. The CDR3 spans 16 residues. The CDR3 nucleotides read TGCGCCAGCAGCTTCTCCCAACTAGCGGGAGGCTACGAGCAGTACTTC. It codes for CASSFSQLAGGYEQYF.

The chain combines TRBV19 with TRBJ2-3; 14 nucleotides line up with TRBD2. The CDR3 loop spans 17 amino acids. Germline V gene sequence: CDR1 LNHDA, CDR2 SQIVND (reference sequence). The trim removed 3 bases at V and 3 bases at J, leaving 5 bases unmatched. The DNA of the CDR3 is TGTGCCAGTAGTATCCGCGGGACTAGCGGGAGAACAGATACGCAGTATTTT. Translation gives CASSIRGTSGRTDTQYF.

The rearrangement uses TRBV12-3 or TRBV12-4 and TRBJ1-1; 10 bases align to TRBD1. This CDR3 is 13 amino acids long. V gave up 6 bases and J gave up 6 bases; unmatched junction bases: 4. CDR3 residues: CASRRDRGSEAFF. The CDR3 DNA reads TGTGCCAGCAGAAGGGACAGGGGCTCTGAAGCTTTCTTT.

The chain recombines TRBV19 with TRBJ2-4; 8 positions agree with TRBD1. The CDR3 is 16 amino acids. Looked up from germline, CDR1 is LNHDA and CDR2 is SQIVND (reference sequence). Trimming at V came to 5 bases and at J to 7 bases, leaving 13 bases not matched to a gene. The CDR3 DNA follows: TGTGCCAGTAGTCCGAGCTGGGCAGGGGGCGAGAACATTCAGTACTTC. This encodes CASSPSWAGGENIQYF.

This clone occurred a few times. The chain joins TRBV9 to TRBJ2-1; the match to TRBD2 covers 10 bases. The length of the CDR3 is 15 residues. The germline gives CDR1 SGDLS, CDR2 YYNGEE. V was pared by 0 bases and J by 8 bases, with 5 bases of the junction left unmatched. The CDR3 region is CASSVGLAGEDEQFF. CDR3 bases: TGTGCCAGCAGCGTAGGTCTAGCGGGAGAGGATGAGCAGTTCTTC.

This sequence joins TRBV27 and TRBJ2-7; a possible D gene is TRBD2 (6 bases). The CDR3 consists of 17 residues. V was clipped by 5 bases and J by 3 bases, with 23 bases between them. Germline CDR1 is MNHEY and CDR2 is SMNVEV (reference sequence). CDR3 residues: CASSKAWGEWFLYEQYF. CDR3 nucleotides: TGTGCCAGCAGTAAGGCATGGGGGGAATGGTTCCTCTACGAGCAGTACTTC.

The table lists this clone with a few counts. The chain has TRBV28 and TRBJ2-3; 7 bases agree with TRBD1. V dropped 8 bases and J dropped 0; count of bases not matched to a gene: 5. Germline assignment: CDR1 MDHEN and CDR2 SYDVKM. The CDR3 totals 14 residues. CDR3 sequence (DNA): TGTGCCAGCGAAGGGGGCCGGAGCACAGATACGCAGTATTTT. It encodes CASEGGRSTDTQYF.